A selection of T cell receptor beta chains follows, all from one sample in a study of naive and memory T cell subsets. TCRdb used MiXCR to reprocess the UMI-ligation and nested PCR reads, holding one entry per CDR3 protein. The sample consists of 140,000 to 150,000 distinct CDR3 sequences, over 15% of them appearing once. The sequenced sample was naive CD4+ T cells from blood. Receptors originate from a human donor in good health. Each CDR3 is given with its conserved first and last residue. A D gene is named only where the DNA matches it firmly. Only some rows state a clone size, as once, few, many or a class for expanded clones.

clone_size j_call d_call v_call cdr3_aa cdr3_nt
many TRBJ1-1 . TRBV2 CASSTAGASEAFF TGTGCCAGCAGTACCGCAGGGGCCTCAGAAGCTTTCTTT
. TRBJ2-4 . TRBV20-1 CSAFGSTAKNIQYF TGCAGTGCTTTCGGGAGTACGGCCAAAAACATTCAGTACTTC
. TRBJ2-7 . TRBV20-1 CSGKGPGIAEQYF TGCAGTGGAAAAGGGCCCGGGATTGCTGAGCAGTACTTC
. TRBJ2-7 TRBD2 TRBV6-2/TRBV6-3 CASSYGTSGSRQYF TGTGCCAGCAGTTACGGGACTAGCGGGAGCAGGCAGTACTTC
few TRBJ2-7 . TRBV6-1 CASSERGGSGSYEQYF TGTGCCAGCAGTGAAAGGGGGGGAAGCGGGTCCTACGAGCAGTACTTC
. TRBJ2-5 . TRBV15 CATSRSGGDQETQYF TGTGCCACCAGCAGATCCGGCGGGGACCAAGAGACCCAGTACTTC
. TRBJ1-5 TRBD1 TRBV6-2/TRBV6-3 CASRTGDQPQHF TGTGCCAGCAGAACAGGGGATCAGCCCCAGCATTTT
. TRBJ2-5 . TRBV3-1 CASSQDPSGTQYF TGTGCCAGCAGCCAAGACCCCTCTGGGACCCAGTACTTC
. TRBJ2-3 . TRBV30 CAWSVGADTQYF TGTGCCTGGAGTGTTGGGGCAGATACGCAGTATTTT
. TRBJ2-7 . TRBV15 CATSRGQFYEQYF TGTGCCACCAGCAGAGGTCAGTTCTACGAGCAGTACTTC
few TRBJ2-1 . TRBV5-1 CASSFGPEARNEQFF TGCGCCAGCAGCTTCGGCCCCGAAGCGAGGAATGAGCAGTTCTTC
. TRBJ2-2 TRBD1 TRBV5-1 CASSWGPTGSTGELFF TGCGCCAGCAGCTGGGGGCCGACAGGGAGCACCGGGGAGCTGTTTTTT
. TRBJ2-7 . TRBV6-2/TRBV6-3 CASSYRGPGQQYF TGTGCCAGCAGTTATCGGGGGCCGGGACAGCAGTACTTC
. TRBJ2-7 TRBD2 TRBV20-1 CSARSGTGLEQYF TGCAGTGCCAGGAGCGGGACGGGACTCGAGCAGTACTTC
few TRBJ1-1 TRBD1 TRBV14 CASSPRTGTEAFF TGTGCCAGCAGCCCAAGGACAGGTACTGAAGCTTTCTTT
few TRBJ2-7 . TRBV28 CASRIDSPSYEQYF TGTGCCAGCAGAATCGACAGCCCCTCCTACGAGCAGTACTTC
. TRBJ2-3 TRBD2 TRBV6-6 CASSYLNPRGGMDTQYF TGTGCCAGCAGTTACCTCAATCCCCGGGGGGGGATGGATACGCAGTATTTT
. TRBJ2-1 . TRBV20-1 CSAIREGNEQFF TGCAGTGCTATCAGGGAAGGCAATGAGCAGTTCTTC
. TRBJ1-4 . TRBV7-2 CASSPQDGRNEKLFF TGTGCCAGCAGCCCTCAGGACGGGCGAAATGAAAAACTGTTTTTT
. TRBJ2-1 . TRBV2 CASGSQFF TGTGCCAGCGGTTCCCAGTTCTTC
. TRBJ2-1 . TRBV10-3 CAISVQQDNEQFF TGTGCCATCAGTGTACAACAGGATAATGAGCAGTTCTTC
few TRBJ2-7 TRBD2 TRBV7-2 CASSLSGTSVYEQYF TGTGCCAGCAGCTTATCCGGGACTAGCGTGTACGAGCAGTACTTC
. TRBJ1-6 TRBD1 TRBV6-5 CASTLTGGESPLHF TGTGCCAGCACCCTGACAGGGGGTGAATCACCCCTCCACTTT
few TRBJ1-3 . TRBV6-5 CASSYDTGNTIYF TGTGCCAGCAGTTACGACACTGGAAACACCATATATTTT
. TRBJ2-1 TRBD2 TRBV7-2 CASSLGGTRSNEQFF TGTGCCAGCAGCTTAGGTGGGACTAGGTCCAATGAGCAGTTCTTC
. TRBJ2-2 TRBD2 TRBV19 CASRLAGGNTGELFF TGTGCCAGTAGGCTAGCGGGAGGTAACACCGGGGAGCTGTTTTTT
. TRBJ2-5 TRBD2 TRBV20-1 CSPNRLAGNQETQYF TGCAGTCCCAATCGACTAGCGGGTAACCAAGAGACCCAGTACTTC
few TRBJ2-2 . TRBV15 CATSRVTGARHTGELFF TGTGCCACCAGCAGAGTTACAGGCGCCCGGCACACCGGGGAGCTGTTTTTT
few TRBJ2-7 . TRBV7-2 CASSLSLRGPKTYEQYF TGTGCCAGCAGCTTATCATTGAGGGGACCAAAGACCTACGAGCAGTACTTC
. TRBJ1-1 . TRBV20-1 CSARTQGKEAFF TGCAGTGCTAGAACACAGGGTAAGGAAGCTTTCTTT
few TRBJ2-3 . TRBV20-1 CSARDPGTDAQYF TGCAGTGCTAGAGATCCGGGCACAGATGCGCAGTATTTT
. TRBJ1-5 . TRBV5-1 CASSPEGNSNQPQHF TGCGCCAGCAGCCCCGAGGGAAATAGCAATCAGCCCCAGCATTTT
few TRBJ2-3 . TRBV9 CASSSAGGHTDTQYF TGTGCCAGCAGCTCAGCCGGGGGACACACAGATACGCAGTATTTT
. TRBJ2-1 . TRBV6-6 CASSYSDQGSRDEQFF TGTGCCAGCAGTTACTCGGACCAGGGCAGTCGGGATGAGCAGTTCTTC
. TRBJ2-1 . TRBV20-1 CSARVSGPSSYNEQFF TGCAGTGCTAGAGTAAGCGGGCCCTCCTCCTACAATGAGCAGTTCTTC
. TRBJ2-2 . TRBV20-1 CSASPATTNTGELFF TGCAGTGCTTCCCCGGCGACAACGAACACCGGGGAGCTGTTTTTT
. TRBJ1-1 . TRBV28 CASSAPGREAFF TGTGCCAGCAGTGCTCCGGGACGTGAAGCTTTCTTT
few TRBJ2-7 TRBD1 TRBV24-1 CATSDPDRALNEQYF TGTGCCACCAGTGATCCGGACAGGGCATTAAACGAGCAGTACTTC
few TRBJ2-1 TRBD2 TRBV2 CASSAEREGEQFF TGTGCCAGCAGTGCCGAGCGGGAAGGTGAGCAGTTCTTC
few TRBJ1-3 . TRBV6-1 CASSERSNTIYF TGTGCCAGCAGTGAACGGTCCAACACCATATATTTT
. TRBJ1-4 . TRBV10-3 CAIRGGVTNEKLFF TGTGCCATCAGAGGAGGAGTGACTAATGAAAAACTGTTTTTT
. TRBJ1-1 . TRBV5-1 CASRRIGQPPLNTEAFF TGCGCCAGCCGCCGCATCGGACAGCCCCCTCTGAACACTGAAGCTTTCTTT
. TRBJ1-4 . TRBV3-1 CASSQDSFEEKLFF TGTGCCAGCAGCCAAGATAGTTTCGAAGAAAAACTGTTTTTT
few TRBJ1-2 . TRBV24-1 CATSDSSGYYGYTF TGTGCCACCAGTGATTCGTCCGGCTACTATGGCTACACCTTC
few TRBJ1-1 . TRBV29-1 CSVDVLRGYLNTEAFF TGCAGCGTTGACGTGCTCAGGGGTTATCTGAACACTGAAGCTTTCTTT
. TRBJ2-7 TRBD1 TRBV5-5 CASSRGQSSYEQYF TGTGCCAGCAGCAGGGGACAGAGCTCCTACGAGCAGTACTTC
many TRBJ2-1 TRBD1 TRBV12-5 CASGTGDEQFF TGTGCTAGTGGTACAGGGGATGAGCAGTTCTTC
few TRBJ2-1 . TRBV7-2 CASSLDSVQNEQFF TGTGCCAGCAGCTTAGATAGCGTACAGAATGAGCAGTTCTTC
many TRBJ2-7 . TRBV16 CASSRLSSGALSYEQYF TGTGCCAGCAGCCGACTCTCATCGGGGGCCCTCTCCTACGAGCAGTACTTC
few TRBJ2-5 TRBD2 TRBV6-2/TRBV6-3 CASHLARTRGLGSF TGTGCCAGCCACCTCGCTCGGACTAGAGGGCTAGGGAGCTTC
. TRBJ1-1 . TRBV15 CATSRVSLNTEAFF TGTGCCACCAGCAGAGTGAGCCTGAACACTGAAGCTTTCTTT
. TRBJ2-7 TRBD1 TRBV28 CASSPRTGRHEQYF TGTGCCAGCAGTCCCCGGACAGGGCGACACGAGCAGTACTTC
. TRBJ2-3 . TRBV11-2 CASNENSPDTQYF TGTGCCAGCAACGAAAACAGCCCTGATACGCAGTATTTT
. TRBJ2-6 . TRBV7-2 CASSLSERRANVLTF TGTGCCAGCAGCTTGTCGGAGAGGAGGGCCAACGTCCTGACTTTC
few TRBJ2-4 TRBD1 TRBV7-9 CASSLGDRGAAKNIQYF TGTGCCAGCAGCTTAGGCGACAGGGGGGCTGCCAAAAACATTCAGTACTTC
few TRBJ2-7 . TRBV7-9 CASSPIGRRAAYEQYF TGTGCCAGCAGCCCCATCGGCCGGAGGGCTGCCTACGAGCAGTACTTC
. TRBJ1-5 TRBD1 TRBV18 CASSLGQVGYQPQHF TGTGCCAGCTCGTTGGGACAGGTGGGTTATCAGCCCCAGCATTTT
few TRBJ2-3 . TRBV24-1 CATSPESTDTQYF TGTGCCACCAGTCCGGAAAGCACAGATACGCAGTATTTT
. TRBJ1-6 . TRBV23-1 CASSQSPGEHDSPLHF TGCGCCAGCAGTCAATCGCCAGGAGAGCACGACTCACCCCTCCACTTT